This T cell receptor beta chain is from a study of blood T cell repertoires in COVID-19. Study information: COVID-19 samples, acute and convalescent, were from the United States, Italy and Spain. PBMCs, B-cell-depleted T cells, or T cells were the source of the cDNA or gDNA that made up the material.

As originally analysed: Amplified reference gene primers provided the basis for estimating nucleated cell counts. The repertoire was sequenced with immunoSEQ multiplex PCR; TCRdb's copy has only in-frame clones and lacks some. The DNA gave D and trimming, while V, J and clone size come from that table. The sample holds about 180,000 clones, more than 70% seen once. Seattle's cohort entered during active infection and was followed longitudinally. CDR1 and CDR2 (germline): MNHNS, SASEGT. CDR3 size: 13 residues. Trimming left V 3 bases short and J 1 base short, with 5 bases between. This sequence joins TRBV6-1 and TRBJ2-3; possible D gene TRBD1, 5 bases. This receptor was obtained from a person in their 70s with COVID-19, enrolled during active disease. The sample taken for sequencing was peripheral blood. The CDR3 nucleotides are TGTGCCAGCAGTGACAGGGGCACAGATACGCAGTATTTT. This encodes CASSDRGTDTQYF.